The entry below gives a single T cell receptor beta chain sequence along with its context. Method: immunoSEQ multiplex PCR; TCRdb's copy keeps in-frame clones and lacks some. The profile shows fewer than 250,000 clones, around 90% of them singletons. CDR3 size: 11 residues. Deletions cut 8 bases from V and 2 bases from J, with 5 bases between. Germline CDR1 and CDR2: MGHDK and SYGVNS. These data come from a study of blood T cell repertoires in COVID-19. This chain joins TRBV25-1 and TRBJ2-3, with a weak D call TRBD2 (5 bases). The sample consisted of PBMCs or T cells enriched from blood (not recorded which). The sequence came from a man aged 30 to 45 in a cohort exposed to, infected with or recovered from COVID-19 (not recorded which). The CDR3 DNA reads as TGTGCCAGCCGGGACACAGATACGCAGTATTTT. It translates to CASRDTDTQYF.